This T cell receptor beta chain was captured by sequencing in a study of blood T cells in healthy people across ages. Sample-barcoded 5' priming and a J-beta primer mix drove a second PCR of about 6 to 12 cycles. TCRdb ran MiXCR on the 5' RACE reads and lists one entry per CDR3 protein. The sample lists 700,000 or so distinct CDR3 sequences, about a fifth occurring once. Germline CDR1 is SGHAT and CDR2 is FQNNGV. The CDR3 is 14 residues long. The receptor comes from a man aged 65 to 85 in good health. The gene calls are TRBV11-2 and TRBJ2-1; D is unresolved. Near its end, the DNA agrees better with TRBJ2-7, so the J call may be wrong. The sequencing sample was made of blood. This CDR3 is CASSLWGQDYEQYF. The CDR3, as DNA: TGTGCCAGCAGCTTATGGGGTCAGGACTACGAGCAGTACTTC.